These 30 T cell receptor beta chains were sequenced from one sample in a study of T cells after yellow fever vaccination. MiXCR, run by TCRdb on the 5' RACE reads, gives a single entry per CDR3 protein. The sample carries 620,000 or so distinct CDR3 sequences, around a sixth recorded once. Specimen: PBMCs, collected around 5 days after the first yellow fever vaccination. These receptors came from a man aged 18 to 30 who received the YFV17D yellow fever vaccine.

This clonotype came up a few times. The chain combines TRBV15 with TRBJ2-7, with unresolved D. Trimming took off 0 bases at V and 2 bases at J, with 11 bases between the two ends. The CDR3 has 15 amino acids. Germline loops: CDR1 LNHNV, CDR2 YYDKDF (reference sequence). The CDR3 spells CATSRDLGNTYEQYF. The CDR3, as DNA: TGTGCCACCAGCAGAGATCTGGGGAACACCTACGAGCAGTACTTC.

This clonotype showed up just a few times. V usage is TRBV4-2 and J usage is TRBJ2-7; possibly TRBD2 for D (6 bases). Looked up from germline, CDR1 is LGHNA and CDR2 is YNFKEQ. The V end lost 0 bases, the J end lost 5 bases, and 17 bases lay between the germline ends. This CDR3 comprises 16 residues. CDR3 in DNA: TGTGCCAGCAGCCAAGATCTAGCTCCCCCGGGGGACGAGCAGTACGTC. This codes for CASSQDLAPPGDEQYV.

This clonotype was detected once. As DNA, the CDR3 is TGTGCCAGCAGCCAGGGGGTTCCTGGGACGGAAACCCAGTACTTC. Translating it yields CASSQGVPGTETQYF. The chain carries TRBV5-4 and TRBJ2-5; 7 nucleotides match TRBD1. Germline lookup yields CDR1 SGHNT and CDR2 YYREEE (reference sequence). This CDR3 is built from 15 residues. V dropped 4 bases and J dropped 8; count of bases not matched to a gene: 14.

As regards this clonotype: A junction end diverges from the germline sequence, so it may reflect a read error. The chain joins TRBV18 to TRBJ1-5; no reliable D call. This CDR3 is built from 14 residues. CDR1 is KGHSH, CDR2 LQKENI, per germline. CDR3: CASSPPGINQPQHF. CDR3 DNA: TGTGCCAGCTCGCCACCGGGGATAAATCAGCCCCAGCATTTT.

This clonotype was found once. One base away lies a much larger clone, so this may be a sequencing read error. The V and J genes are TRBV3-1 and TRBJ1-2, with D unclear. The CDR3 runs 12 residues. Germline V lookup: CDR1 LGHDT, CDR2 YNNKEL (reference sequence). With 3 bases removed from V and 5 bases from J, the gap between germline ends came to 7 bases. Written as DNA, the CDR3 is TGTGCCAGCAGCCAGCGTAAATATGGCTACACCTTC. Its protein is CASSQRKYGYTF.

V usage is TRBV18 and J usage is TRBJ2-3; no definite D call. There are 14 residues in the CDR3. V shed 0 bases and J shed 1 base, with 5 bases lying between them. Germline V CDR1 and CDR2: KGHSH, LQKENI. In nucleotides, the CDR3 is TGTGCCAGCTCACCACCCAGCCGCACAGATACGCAGTATTTT. It is translated as CASSPPSRTDTQYF.

Only a few counts were recorded for this clonotype. The V and J genes are TRBV9 and TRBJ2-2; either TRBD1 or TRBD2 may fit D (6 bases each). The germline V gene encodes CDR1 SGDLS and CDR2 YYNGEE. The CDR3 totals 16 residues. Trimming took off 0 bases at V and 2 bases at J, with 11 bases between the two ends. The CDR3 DNA reads as TGTGCCAGCAGCGTAGATCGGGGGCGCAACACCGGGGAGCTGTTTTTT. Encoded protein: CASSVDRGRNTGELFF.

This clonotype turned up a few times. The chain joins TRBV7-9 to TRBJ1-1; a weak D match, TRBD1 (5 bases). Trimming left V 5 bases short and J 1 base short, with 11 bases between. CDR1 SEHNR and CDR2 FQNEAQ come from the germline V gene (reference sequence). This CDR3 region has 14 residues. The chain's CDR3 is CASSSFGANTEAFF. The CDR3 DNA follows: TGTGCCAGCAGCAGCTTTGGGGCGAACACTGAAGCTTTCTTT.

The chain joins TRBV6-2 or TRBV6-3 to TRBJ1-1; TRBD1 agrees at 7 bases. With V trimmed by 5 bases and J by 1 base, 4 bases remained unmatched. The CDR3 spans 14 residues. Germline assignment: CDR1 MNHEY and CDR2 SVGEGT. The DNA for the CDR3 is TGTGCCAGCAGTAAGGACAGGAAGAACACTGAAGCTTTCTTT. Residues: CASSKDRKNTEAFF.

This clonotype was seen only a few times. The gene calls are TRBV12-3 or TRBV12-4 and TRBJ1-5; TRBD1 matches at 7 bases. V dropped 6 bases and J dropped 4; count of bases not matched to a gene: 9. The CDR3 runs 15 residues. CDR3: CASSPLTGPNQPQHF. In DNA form, the CDR3 reads TGTGCCAGCAGCCCGCTGACAGGGCCAAATCAGCCCCAGCATTTT.

This chain uses TRBV2 with TRBJ2-1; D remains ambiguous. Germline V gene data show CDR1 as SNHLY and CDR2 as FYNNEI. The CDR3 has 13 amino acids. The V and J ends lost 4 bases and 4 bases respectively, with 8 bases between them. CDR3 nucleotide sequence: TGTGCCAGCAGTGTTGACTTATACAATGAGCAGTTCTTC. As protein: CASSVDLYNEQFF.

This chain joins TRBV24-1 and TRBJ2-7; possibly TRBD2 for D (5 bases). V was trimmed by 4 bases and J by 4 bases, leaving 16 bases between them. This CDR3 region has 15 residues. CDR1 and CDR2 (germline): KGHDR, SFDVKD. CDR3 sequence: CATSEGPAGSYEQYF. The CDR3 coding sequence is TGTGCCACCAGTGAAGGACCGGCGGGTTCTTACGAGCAGTACTTC.

V is TRBV7-2 and J is TRBJ2-6; no firm D call. Trimming removed 1 base at V and 0 bases at J, with 10 bases between. This CDR3 region has 17 residues. The V gene's germline CDR1 is SGHTA and CDR2 FQGNSA. Here the CDR3 reads CASSLVAGTSGANVLTF. CDR3 in DNA: TGTGCCAGCAGCTTAGTCGCCGGCACCTCTGGGGCCAACGTCCTGACTTTC.

The J gene is TRBJ1-4, the V gene TRBV7-9, with D hard to call. The germline V gene encodes CDR1 SEHNR and CDR2 FQNEAQ (reference sequence). The CDR3 covers 14 residues. V was shortened by 5 bases and J by 8 bases, with 15 bases between the two germline ends. The CDR3 loop is CASSPLGNGEKLFF. CDR3 coding DNA: TGTGCCAGCAGCCCCCTAGGAAACGGGGAAAAACTGTTTTTT.

This chain connects TRBV3-1 to TRBJ2-2; 9 bases fit TRBD1. CDR1 and CDR2 from the germline V gene are LGHDT and YNNKEL (reference sequence). Trimming took 8 bases from V and 5 from J; bases not matched to a gene: 9. The CDR3 length is 15 residues. CDR3 amino acids: CASGLDRGGTGELFF. CDR3 coding DNA: TGTGCCAGCGGACTGGACAGGGGAGGAACCGGGGAGCTGTTTTTT. The whole variable domain, remainder taken from reference TRBV3-1 and TRBJ2-2, is DTAVSQTPKYLVTQMGNDKSIKCEQNLGHDTMYWYKQDSKKFLKIMFSYNNKELIINETVPNRFSPKSPDKAHLNLHINSLELGDSAVYFCASGLDRGGTGELFFGEGSRLTVL.

This clonotype was seen a handful of times. The rearrangement joins TRBV5-6 to TRBJ1-4; TRBD1 agrees at 7 bases. The CDR3 contains 15 residues. CDR1 and CDR2 (germline): SGHDT, YYEEEE. J was trimmed by 5 bases and V by 3 bases; bases with no gene match: 7. The CDR3 bases are TGTGCCAGCAGCTGGGGACAGCTGAGAAATGAAAAACTGTTTTTT. This codes for CASSWGQLRNEKLFF. Full variable domain (rest looked up from reference TRBV5-6 and TRBJ1-4): DAGVTQSPTHLIKTRGQQVTLRCSPKSGHDTVSWYQQALGQGPQFIFQYYEEEERQRGNFPDRFSGHQFPNYSSELNVNALLLGDSALYLCASSWGQLRNEKLFFGSGTQLSVL.

This rearrangement joins TRBV7-2 to TRBJ2-3; 8 positions match TRBD2. The CDR3 covers 14 residues. Germline-derived CDR1 and CDR2 are SGHTA and FQGNSA. With V trimmed by 5 bases and J by 4 bases, 5 bases remained unmatched. The CDR3 DNA follows: TGTGCCAGCAGCGTGACTAGCGTTGCAGATACGCAGTATTTT. Residues: CASSVTSVADTQYF.

V usage is TRBV28 and J usage is TRBJ2-7; tentative D call: TRBD2 (6 bases). This CDR3 has 13 residues. V was cut by 2 bases and J by 10 bases, with 15 bases left in between. Germline CDR1 is MDHEN and CDR2 is SYDVKM. CDR3: CASSLDTGTFQYV. The DNA for the CDR3 is TGTGCCAGCAGTTTAGACACGGGGACTTTCCAGTACGTC.

This clonotype was observed a handful of times. The genes are TRBV20-1 and TRBJ2-4; D possibly corresponds to TRBD2 (5 bases). This CDR3 is built from 15 residues. CDR1 and CDR2 (germline): DFQATT, SNEGSKA (reference sequence). V was cut by 0 bases and J by 0 bases, with 9 bases left in between. CDR3 sequence reads: CSARDGSEAKNIQYF. The CDR3 coding sequence is TGCAGTGCTAGAGATGGGAGCGAAGCCAAAAACATTCAGTACTTC.

This clonotype was found a few times. The chain employs TRBV9 and TRBJ2-5; D is possibly TRBD2 (5 bases). Trimming took 0 bases from V and 2 from J, leaving 14 bases between them. Germline CDR1 SGDLS, CDR2 YYNGEE. The CDR3 sequence is 16 residues long. The CDR3 loop is CASSVAESGSQETQYF. CDR3 DNA: TGTGCCAGCAGCGTAGCTGAGAGCGGCTCACAAGAGACCCAGTACTTC. The full variable domain, with the rest looked up from reference TRBV9 and TRBJ2-5, is DSGVTQTPKHLITATGQRVTLRCSPRSGDLSVYWYQQSLDQGLQFLIQYYNGEERAKGNILERFSAQQFPDLHSELNLSSLELGDSALYFCASSVAESGSQETQYFGPGTRLLVL.

The chain carries TRBV10-3 and TRBJ2-7; 7 positions match TRBD2. With 8 bases clipped from V and 2 bases from J, the junction kept 0 bases outside the gene matches. Germline V gene data show CDR1 as ENHRY and CDR2 as SYGVKD. This CDR3 spans 11 amino acids. This CDR3 reads CAIGRAYEQYF. CDR3 in DNA: TGTGCCATCGGGAGGGCCTACGAGCAGTACTTC.

This chain uses TRBV1 with TRBJ2-5. TRBV1 represents a pseudogene. The CDR3 has 14 amino acids. CDR3 DNA: TGCACCAGCAGCGCCGGTTCGAGCCAGGGGACCCAGTACTTC. Residues: CTSSAGSSQGTQYF.

In this sample, this clonotype turned up a few times. CDR3 protein: CASSSNWGTGDYEQYF. In nucleotides, the CDR3 is TGTGCCAGCAGCTCAAATTGGGGGACAGGGGACTACGAGCAGTACTTC. V and J are TRBV9 and TRBJ2-7; TRBD1 aligns across 10 bases. The CDR3 has 16 amino acids. Losses at the gene ends were 4 bases for V and 3 bases for J; bases not matched to a gene: 10. Per the germline V gene, CDR1 is SGDLS and CDR2 is YYNGEE.

This clonotype has more than one count but fewer than ten. The genes are TRBV7-2 and TRBJ2-5; maybe TRBD2 (6 bases). V lost 1 base and J 1 base, leaving 10 bases between the germline ends. This CDR3 spans 15 amino acids. CDR1 SGHTA and CDR2 FQGNSA come from the germline V gene. The DNA for the CDR3 is TGTGCCAGCAGCTTAGTATCCGGGGGCCAAGAGACCCAGTACTTC. Protein sequence: CASSLVSGGQETQYF.

This clonotype was found a few times. The chain recombines TRBV2 with TRBJ2-5; D gene unclear. CDR1 and CDR2 (germline): SNHLY, FYNNEI. The CDR3 is 12 residues long. The V gene lost 8 bases and the J gene lost 2 bases, with 9 bases spanning the gap. CDR3 DNA sequence: TGTGCCAGCTCGCAACTGCAAGAGACCCAGTACTTC. Protein sequence: CASSQLQETQYF.

This clonotype has only a few counts. The chain combines TRBV15 with TRBJ2-1, with D perhaps matching TRBD2 (5 bases). Germline V gene lookup returns CDR1 LNHNV and CDR2 YYDKDF (reference sequence). The CDR3 covers 14 residues. Trimming took 1 base from V and 6 from J, leaving 10 bases between them. CDR3 amino acids: CATSRALAVNEQFF. The CDR3 DNA sequence: TGTGCCACCAGCAGAGCCCTAGCCGTCAATGAGCAGTTCTTC.

The chain recombines TRBV27 with TRBJ1-2; D ambiguous. V was pared by 6 bases and J by 8 bases, with 22 bases between. CDR3 length: 15 amino acids. Per germline, CDR1 MNHEY and CDR2 SMNVEV (reference sequence). In nucleotides, the CDR3 is TGTGCCAGCAGCCGGAATAGAAGGGATTCGGAAGGCTACACCTTC. This translates into CASSRNRRDSEGYTF.

This sequence joins TRBV7-2 and TRBJ2-7; D is tentatively TRBD1 or TRBD2 (6 bases each). CDR1 and CDR2 from the germline V gene are SGHTA and FQGNSA. The CDR3 loop spans 14 amino acids. The ends were cut back, 8 bases at V and 0 bases at J, with 14 bases in the middle. This CDR3 reads CASREGGSSYEQYF. The CDR3 region has the DNA TGTGCCAGCCGCGAAGGGGGGAGCTCCTACGAGCAGTACTTC.

This clonotype was picked up a small number of times. The J gene is TRBJ2-3, the V gene TRBV5-1; possible D gene TRBD2, 5 bases. There are 13 residues in the CDR3. Deletions cut 4 bases from V and 4 bases from J, with 10 bases between. The germline gives CDR1 SGHRS, CDR2 YFSETQ. CDR3 sequence (DNA): TGCGCCAGCAGCGCCCTGGAGGCAGATACGCAGTATTTT. It is translated as CASSALEADTQYF.

The table lists this clonotype with a few counts. The chain recombines TRBV4-3 with TRBJ2-3; TRBD2 matches 10 bases. Looked up from germline, CDR1 is LGHNA and CDR2 is YSLEER. Trimming cost V 4 bases and J 2 bases; bases outside gene matches: 6. The CDR3 runs 16 residues. The chain's CDR3 is CASSLRTSGYTDTQYF. In DNA form, the CDR3 reads TGCGCCAGCAGCCTCCGGACTAGCGGATACACAGATACGCAGTATTTT.